This T cell receptor beta chain was captured in a study of T cells after yellow fever vaccination (dated by TCRdb to the late 2010s). Regarding the study in general: The SMART-Seq v4 Ultra Low Input RNA kit was used to prepare libraries from fractions with low cell numbers. To follow T-cell clones before and after both primary and booster YFV17D yellow fever vaccination, bulk TCR alpha and beta repertoires underwent longitudinal sequencing. Two healthy male donors made up the cohort, one aged 18 to 29 years and the other aged 30 to 39 years. Blood was collected at multiple timepoints before and after primary and secondary immunization, and bulk PBMC replicates and cell subsets were isolated. The investigation overall reported the following: Computational filtering was needed because FACS-sorted repertoires could contain abundant contaminating clonotypes from the bulk population. Compared with the primary T-cell response, the secondary T-cell response was faster but weaker, reaching its peak on day 5 rather than on day 15. A small fraction of clonotypes showed up in both the CD4 and CD8 compartments, probably as a result of convergent recombination. After the booster, most clones that had expanded after primary vaccination were detected again (approximately 95% of CD4 and around nine tenths of CD8), suggesting broad maintenance of memory. The study included only a couple of donors, which limits how far the findings can be generalized.

Looking up the germline V gene yields CDR1 MNHEY and CDR2 SVGAGI. Its CDR3 holds 16 amino acids, cysteine through phenylalanine. The entry retains the CDR3 DNA only, 48 bases that are in frame from base 1. Trimming leaves V shorter by 0 bases and J shorter by 0 bases, with the junction holding 2 bases beyond the gene matches. In the paper's terms, the treatment or condition label means: live attenuated yellow fever vaccine strain. PBMCs were isolated from peripheral blood using a standard Ficoll-Paque protocol. Dynabeads CD4 and CD8 positive selection kits were used to isolate CD4 and CD8 T-cell fractions. TriZol was used to extract RNA from bulk PBMCs, from CD4 and CD8 fractions, and from dextramer-positive and dextramer-negative fractions. In regard to this clonotype: Its antigen target is currently unknown. Base quality data are lacking; no much larger clone is found one base away.

Instrument used: Illumina NovaSeq 6000. TCR cDNA was made using 5'RACE template switching, a step that added a universal primer site and unique molecular identifiers. Priming of cDNA synthesis was performed from both the TCR alpha and TCR beta constant segments. Library amplification used two PCR steps, and the second PCR step added sample barcodes and sequencing adapters. Libraries were sequenced on Illumina HiSeq 2500 (2x100 bp) or NovaSeq (2x150 bp). The paper's data handling went like this. MIGEC was used to demultiplex reads and collapse the reads into UMI consensus sequences, and MiXCR was used for V(D)J alignment. Clonotypes responding to the vaccine were identified with edgeR on replicate PBMC samples, with the criteria of FDR below 0.01 and a log2 fold change above 5 up to day 15. Each bulk clonotype was labeled CD4 or CD8 based on which sequenced repertoire, CD4 or CD8, contained the clonotype at higher abundance. TCRdb reprocessing: public reads trimmed at Q25 with fastp, clones called with MiXCR, in-frame beta chains kept. CDR3 protein sequences are deduplicated, and each keeps its most common genes and DNA. TCRdb assigned the V and J calls; the authors' analysis was not used. The sample table holds some 160,000 distinct CDR3 sequences, of which approximately 10% were seen once. Of the sample, around 40% is held by the ten largest clones.

The receptor was isolated from a man aged 18-30 years who received the YFV17D yellow fever vaccine. The sequence links TRBV6-5 to TRBJ2-3; the junction holds 8 bases that match TRBD1. Sequences were derived from CD8+ T cells sorted from PBMCs, sampled 45 days after the yellow fever booster vaccination. For the CDR3, the sequence is CASSYSDRASTDTQYF. The DNA sequence follows: TGTGCCAGCAGTTACTCGGACAGGGCTAGCACAGATACGCAGTATTTT.